A selection of T cell receptor beta chains follows, all from one sample in a study of blood T cell repertoires in COVID-19. Produced via immunoSEQ multiplex PCR; TCRdb's table is partial and in-frame only. The data contain about 130,000 clones, more than 75% of them singletons. The sample was peripheral blood. These receptors came from a man in his fifties with active COVID-19. CDR3s include the opening cysteine and the closing phenylalanine or tryptophan. The D gene is left open where the match is weak. Rows give clone size only sometimes, using once, few, many, or a class for an expanded clone.

DNA | CDR3 | J | V | D | size
TGTGCCAGCAGTGAGGGACTAGCGGGGACTAGCACAGATACGCAGTATTTT | CASSEGLAGTSTDTQYF | TRBJ2-3 | TRBV25-1 | TRBD2 | .
TGTGCCAGCAGTGATTGGGGCCAGGGCACCGGGGAGCTGTTTTTT | CASSDWGQGTGELFF | TRBJ2-2 | TRBV2 | . | once
TGTGCCAGCAGCTCGCGTACCGGGGAGCTGTTTTTT | CASSSRTGELFF | TRBJ2-2 | TRBV7-9 | . | .
TGTGCCAGCAGCTTGGGACTTCACAATGAGCAGTTCTTC | CASSLGLHNEQFF | TRBJ2-1 | TRBV7-8 | . | .
TGTGCCAGCAACCCCGTAGGAGGGATATATGGCTACACCTTC | CASNPVGGIYGYTF | TRBJ1-2 | TRBV6-5 | . | few
TGTGCCAGTAGCCCGACAGGGAACCCCCTCGAGCAGTACTTC | CASSPTGNPLEQYF | TRBJ2-7 | TRBV19 | TRBD1 | .
TGTGCCAGCAGTGAGCCCGCAGGGGGAGATAACTATGGCTACACCTTC | CASSEPAGGDNYGYTF | TRBJ1-2 | TRBV6-1 | TRBD1 | .
TGCGCCAGCATGTCGGGGAGCTCCTATAATTCACCCCTCCACTTT | CASMSGSSYNSPLHF | TRBJ1-6 | TRBV5-1 | . | few
TGTGCCAGCAGCTTGATCGGACAGGGGGAAACAGATACGCAGTATTTT | CASSLIGQGETDTQYF | TRBJ2-3 | TRBV5-4 | TRBD1 | once
TGTGCCAGCAGTCAGGACAGCAGGGGGCCGTATAATTCACCCCTCCACTTT | CASSQDSRGPYNSPLHF | TRBJ1-6 | TRBV27 | TRBD1 | .
TGCGCCAGCAGCTGGGCGGCGGGGGGGAACTATGGCTACACCTTC | CASSWAAGGNYGYTF | TRBJ1-2 | TRBV5-1 | . | once
TGCGCCAGCACCCGGGTAGGCGGTGAAAAACTGTTTTTT | CASTRVGGEKLFF | TRBJ1-4 | TRBV5-1 | . | .
TGTGCCAGCAGCTCCTCACGACTAGCGAACGAGCAGTACTTC | CASSSSRLANEQYF | TRBJ2-7 | TRBV7-9 | TRBD2 | once
TGTGCCAGTAGTATACCGGGGGGAGTGCAGTTCTTC | CASSIPGGVQFF | TRBJ2-1 | TRBV19 | TRBD2 | .
TGTGCCAGCAGCAAAGGGAGAAAACAGGGTGGAGGAGGCTACACCTTC | CASSKGRKQGGGGYTF | TRBJ1-2 | TRBV21-1 | . | .
TGTGCCAGCTCTGGACGGACACAGGGGATTCTTTACGAGCAGTACTTC | CASSGRTQGILYEQYF | TRBJ2-7 | TRBV18 | TRBD1 | .
TGTGCCAGCTCACCACCGATCGACAGGTCAATTTCCTATGGCTACACCTTC | CASSPPIDRSISYGYTF | TRBJ1-2 | TRBV18 | . | once
TGTGCCAGCAGCACCGGACAGGCCGCGGTCCACGAGCAGTACTTC | CASSTGQAAVHEQYF | TRBJ2-7 | TRBV7-9 | TRBD1 | .
TGTGCCAGCAGTTCGTGGGGGCCCCCGCAGTACTTC | CASSSWGPPQYF | TRBJ2-7 | TRBV12-3/TRBV12-4 | . | few
TGTGCCAGCAGCTTTGCGGGGGATAGCACAGATACGCAGTATTTT | CASSFAGDSTDTQYF | TRBJ2-3 | TRBV13 | TRBD2 | .
TGTGCCAGCAGCCAATTCCACAGTCCCTCCTACGAGCAGTACTTC | CASSQFHSPSYEQYF | TRBJ2-7 | TRBV3-1/TRBV3-2 | . | .
TGTGCCAGCAGCCAAGGGACTATAAGCACAGATACGCAGTATTTT | CASSQGTISTDTQYF | TRBJ2-3 | TRBV14 | . | medium-sized
TGTGCCAGCAGCCCGACGGGGGGCCTGGGAGATGGCTACACCTTC | CASSPTGGLGDGYTF | TRBJ1-2 | TRBV11-2 | . | .
TGTGCCAGCAGTTGGGACAGAAACTATGGCTACACCTTC | CASSWDRNYGYTF | TRBJ1-2 | TRBV28 | TRBD1 | .
TGTGCCAGCAGCTTAGGCCCCTCTGGGACAGGGAACAATGAGCAGTTCTTC | CASSLGPSGTGNNEQFF | TRBJ2-1 | TRBV11-2 | TRBD1 | once
TGTGCCAGCAGCTTAGCGGGGGGTCGGACAGATACGCAGTATTTT | CASSLAGGRTDTQYF | TRBJ2-3 | TRBV7-3 | TRBD2 | few
TGTGCCAGCAGTCCGCGGACTCTCGCGACCACTGAAGCTTTCTTT | CASSPRTLATTEAFF | TRBJ1-1 | TRBV6-6 | . | once
TGCGCCAGCAGCTTAGCCGGGACAGGGCTCTACGAGCAGTACTTC | CASSLAGTGLYEQYF | TRBJ2-7 | TRBV5-1 | TRBD1 | .